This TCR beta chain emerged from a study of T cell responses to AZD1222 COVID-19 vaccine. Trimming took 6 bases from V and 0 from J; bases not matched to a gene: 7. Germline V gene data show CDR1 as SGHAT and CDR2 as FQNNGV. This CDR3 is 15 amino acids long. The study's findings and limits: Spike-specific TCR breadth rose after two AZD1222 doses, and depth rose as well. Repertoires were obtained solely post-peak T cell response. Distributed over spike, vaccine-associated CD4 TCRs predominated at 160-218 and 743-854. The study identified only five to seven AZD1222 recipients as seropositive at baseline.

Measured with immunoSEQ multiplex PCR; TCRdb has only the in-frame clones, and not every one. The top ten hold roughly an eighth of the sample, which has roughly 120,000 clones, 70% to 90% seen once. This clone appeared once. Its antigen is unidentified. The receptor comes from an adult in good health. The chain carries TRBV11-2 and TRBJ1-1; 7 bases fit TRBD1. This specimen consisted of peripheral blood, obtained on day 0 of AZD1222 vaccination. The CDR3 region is CASSTGTDMNTEAFF. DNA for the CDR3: TGTGCCAGCAGTACCGGGACAGACATGAACACTGAAGCTTTCTTT.